These 28 T cell receptor beta chains share one sample of origin, sequenced in a study of blood T cell repertoires in COVID-19. Libraries were prepared by immunoSEQ multiplex PCR; TCRdb keeps only in-frame clonotypes and omits some of them. The table includes 190,000 or so clones, around 87% detected once. Sequenced sample: peripheral blood. These receptors all come from a woman younger than 35 who had recovered from COVID-19.

This clone was seen a few times. The chain combines TRBV21-1 with TRBJ1-3; the D call of TRBD1 is as the table states it, not checked on the DNA. TRBV21-1 is reported as a pseudogene. This CDR3 is 18 amino acids long. This CDR3 is CASSKIWGQGEAGNTIYF. CDR3 coding DNA: TGTGCCAGCAGCAAAATATGGGGACAGGGGGAAGCTGGAAACACCATATATTTT.

The rearrangement links TRBV9 to TRBJ1-4; perhaps TRBD1 as D (6 bases). Germline loops: CDR1 SGDLS, CDR2 YYNGEE. This CDR3 contains 16 residues. V was cut by 0 bases and J by 8 bases, with 17 bases left in between. CDR3 amino acids: CASSVGVGGDGEKLFF. CDR3 sequence (DNA): TGTGCCAGCAGCGTAGGAGTAGGGGGTGACGGGGAAAAACTGTTTTTT.

The V and J genes are TRBV27 and TRBJ1-5; D gene uncertain. The germline V gene encodes CDR1 MNHEY and CDR2 SMNVEV (reference sequence). Trimming pared 3 bases from V and 1 base from J, leaving 7 bases between. The CDR3 contains 14 residues. CDR3 in amino acids: CASSFRRSNQPQHF. The DNA for the CDR3 is TGTGCCAGCAGTTTCCGGAGGAGCAATCAGCCCCAGCATTTT.

The J gene is TRBJ1-2, the V gene TRBV19; TRBD1 matches at 9 bases. The CDR3 sequence is 13 residues long. With 4 bases clipped from V and 6 bases from J, the junction kept 3 bases outside the gene matches. CDR1 is LNHDA, CDR2 SQIVND, per germline (reference sequence). The CDR3 loop is CASSTTGGDGYTF. The CDR3 region has the DNA TGTGCCAGTAGTACTACAGGGGGCGATGGCTACACCTTC.

The J gene is TRBJ2-3, the V gene TRBV6-2 or TRBV6-3; D possibly corresponds to TRBD1 (5 bases). The CDR3 totals 16 residues. Trimming shortened V by 0 bases and J by 3 bases, and 13 bases separated the two germline ends. Germline CDR1 and CDR2: MNHEY and SVGEGT. The CDR3 loop is CASSYSRARLTDTQYF. CDR3 in DNA: TGTGCCAGCAGTTACTCCAGGGCCCGTCTGACAGATACGCAGTATTTT.

The chain combines TRBV5-8 with TRBJ1-2, with D possibly matching TRBD1 (6 bases). V was cut by 0 bases and J by 3 bases, with 9 bases left in between. The CDR3 has 14 amino acids. Per germline, CDR1 SGHTS and CDR2 YDEGEE. CDR3 DNA: TGTGCCAGCAGCTTGGGGGGGCCTTACTATGGCTACACCTTC. Protein sequence: CASSLGGPYYGYTF.

This chain connects TRBV23-1 to TRBJ2-5, with TRBD2 identical over 16 bases. TRBV23-1 is an ORF; its function is uncertain. V lost 3 bases, J lost 4 bases, and 14 bases stayed unmatched. There are 20 residues in the CDR3. The DNA for the CDR3 is TGCGCCAGCAGTCAGGGACTAGCGGGAGGGCGACGGGGACGGCTAGAGACCCAGTACTTC. Protein: CASSQGLAGGRRGRLETQYF.

The rearrangement joins TRBV27 to TRBJ2-1, with 7 bases fitting TRBD2. The V gene end was trimmed by 4 bases and the J gene end by 4 bases; junction bases not matched to a gene: 10. CDR1 is MNHEY and CDR2 is SMNVEV in the germline V gene (reference sequence). CDR3 length equals 16 residues. In DNA form, the CDR3 reads TGTGCCAGCAGTTACGGACTAGTCGGGAAATACAATGAGCAGTTCTTC. Its translation: CASSYGLVGKYNEQFF.

This clone was seen just once. V gene TRBV28 combines with J gene TRBJ2-4, with TRBD2 matching 7 bases. This CDR3 contains 15 residues. V lost 5 bases, J lost 4 bases, and 8 bases stayed unmatched. The germline V gene encodes CDR1 MDHEN and CDR2 SYDVKM. The CDR3 DNA sequence: TGTGCCAGCAGTCCACCATGGCGGGGGAAAAACATTCAGTACTTC. Encoded protein: CASSPPWRGKNIQYF.

The genes are TRBV30 and TRBJ2-3; D ambiguous. Trimming stripped 6 bases from V and 4 bases from J, with 11 bases between. Germline CDR1 is GTSNPN and CDR2 is SVGIG (reference sequence). The CDR3 totals 12 residues. The CDR3 protein is CACTHSADTQYF. The CDR3 nucleotides are TGTGCCTGTACACATTCAGCAGATACGCAGTATTTT.

This clone showed up just once. V usage is TRBV29-1 and J usage is TRBJ1-1; 7 nucleotides align to TRBD1. J was trimmed by 7 bases and V by 7 bases; bases with no gene match: 9. The germline CDR1 and CDR2 sequences are SQVTM and ANQGSEA. This CDR3 region has 12 residues. CDR3 DNA: TGCAGCGCCTCCGACAGGGCCCTTGAAGCTTTCTTT. Protein: CSASDRALEAFF.

V gene TRBV5-6 combines with J gene TRBJ1-6; D remains unclear. CDR1 and CDR2 from the germline V gene are SGHDT and YYEEEE. The CDR3 contains 15 residues. V was clipped by 0 bases and J by 7 bases, with 11 bases between them. CDR3 amino acids: CASSLGELLNSPLHF. CDR3 DNA: TGTGCCAGCAGCTTGGGTGAACTGTTGAATTCACCCCTCCACTTT.

J is TRBJ2-7 and V is TRBV6-5; D perhaps matches TRBD1 (7 bases). This CDR3 comprises 14 residues. Looked up from germline, CDR1 is MNHEY and CDR2 is SVGAGI. V was shortened by 6 bases and J by 6 bases, with 18 bases between the two germline ends. CDR3 DNA sequence: TGTGCCAGCAGCCGAACCCCGGAGGGGGCCGAGCAGTACGTC. This sequence encodes CASSRTPEGAEQYV.

The chain couples TRBV30 to TRBJ1-2, with 7 positions matching TRBD1. This CDR3 comprises 10 residues. Germline CDR1 GTSNPN, CDR2 SVGIG (reference sequence). The ends lost 5 bases at V and 8 bases at J; junction bases unmatched: 2. The DNA of the CDR3 is TGTGCCTGGGGGACAGAGGGCTACACCTTC. Amino acids: CAWGTEGYTF. Drawing the rest from reference TRBV30 and TRBJ1-2, the complete variable domain is SQTIHQWPATLVQPVGSPLSLECTVEGTSNPNLYWYRQAAGRGLQLLFYSVGIGQISSEVPQNLSASRPQDRQFILSSKKLLLSDSGFYLCAWGTEGYTFGSGTRLTVV.

The chain has TRBV5-1 and TRBJ2-3; 15 bases match TRBD2. Unmatched junction bases numbered 4, after V lost 3 bases and J lost 2 bases. The CDR3 loop spans 17 amino acids. Germline V gene sequence: CDR1 SGHRS, CDR2 YFSETQ. For the CDR3, the DNA is TGCGCCAGCAGCTCGGGACTAGCGGGGGGATTCACAGATACGCAGTATTTT. Its protein is CASSSGLAGGFTDTQYF. The full variable domain, its missing parts supplied by reference TRBV5-1 and TRBJ2-3, is KAGVTQTPRYLIKTRGQQVTLSCSPISGHRSVSWYQQTPGQGLQFLFEYFSETQRNKGNFPGRFSGRQFSNSRSEMNVSTLELGDSALYLCASSSGLAGGFTDTQYFGPGTRLTVL.

This clone has only one observation. The J gene is TRBJ2-6, the V gene TRBV19; no firm D call. The CDR3 covers 13 residues. Trimming cost V 10 bases and J 1 base, with 8 bases left between them. The germline V gene has CDR1 LNHDA and CDR2 SQIVND (reference sequence). Here the CDR3 reads CATGWSGANVLTF. The DNA of the CDR3 is TGTGCCACCGGGTGGTCTGGGGCCAACGTCCTGACTTTC.

The J gene is TRBJ1-3, the V gene TRBV11-2, with D perhaps matching TRBD1 (5 bases). Trimming took 8 bases from V and 0 from J, leaving 17 bases between them. The CDR3 totals 16 residues. Germline lookup yields CDR1 SGHAT and CDR2 FQNNGV. CDR3 bases: TGTGCCAGCCGGAGCTTTGGGGGGAGCTCTGGAAACACCATATATTTT. It translates to CASRSFGGSSGNTIYF.

This clone was counted between two and nine times. The CDR3 DNA reads as TGTGCCAGCAGCGAGGAGGGCTCCTATAATTCACCCCTCCACTTT. Its protein product is CASSEEGSYNSPLHF. This chain joins TRBV5-8 and TRBJ1-6, with D unclear. Between the trimmed V and J ends, which lost 4 bases and 0 bases, there was a span of 8 bases. The CDR3 spans 15 residues. Germline V gene sequence: CDR1 SGHTS, CDR2 YDEGEE.

On this clone itself: Within the sample, other DNA sequences also encode this same CDR3. V and J are TRBV27 and TRBJ2-7; TRBD1 aligns across 8 bases. Germline CDR1 and CDR2: MNHEY and SMNVEV (reference sequence). This CDR3 contains 12 residues. V dropped 3 bases and J dropped 6; count of bases not matched to a gene: 1. The CDR3 reads CASSFTGGEQYF. DNA of the CDR3: TGTGCCAGCAGTTTCACAGGGGGCGAGCAGTACTTC.

The V gene is TRBV7-2, the J gene TRBJ2-7; D remains ambiguous. The V end lost 5 bases, the J end lost 3 bases, and 8 bases lay between the germline ends. This CDR3 spans 12 amino acids. Germline V CDR1 and CDR2: SGHTA, FQGNSA. CDR3 sequence: CASSIENYEQYF. In DNA, the CDR3 is TGTGCCAGCAGCATTGAGAACTACGAGCAGTACTTC.

The chain combines TRBV6-2 or TRBV6-3 with TRBJ2-3, with D perhaps TRBD2 (6 bases). V shed 5 bases and J shed 3 bases, with 12 bases lying between them. Germline CDR1 and CDR2: MNHEY and SVGEGT. The CDR3 totals 14 residues. The CDR3 here is CASSPGTVTDTQYF. CDR3 coding DNA: TGTGCCAGCAGTCCCGGGACTGTGACAGATACGCAGTATTTT.

This chain links TRBV7-2 with TRBJ2-1, with TRBD2 identical over 7 bases. This CDR3 is 14 amino acids long. J was trimmed by 6 bases and V by 5 bases; bases with no gene match: 7. Germline lookup yields CDR1 SGHTA and CDR2 FQGNSA. The DNA for the CDR3 is TGTGCCAGCAGCCGCCGGCGGGAGCCCAATGAGCAGTTCTTC. Its protein is CASSRRREPNEQFF. The variable domain in full, with the rest retrieved from reference TRBV7-2 and TRBJ2-1, is GAGVSQSPSNKVTEKGKDVELRCDPISGHTALYWYRQSLGQGLEFLIYFQGNSAPDKSGLPSDRFSAERTGGSVSTLTIQRTQQEDSAVYLCASSRRREPNEQFFGPGTRLTVL.

V usage is TRBV12-5 and J usage is TRBJ1-1, with D unresolved. Germline V gene data show CDR1 as LGHNT and CDR2 as FRNRAP. The CDR3 has 14 residues. V was pared by 2 bases and J by 6 bases, with 13 bases between. The CDR3 loop is CASGLNPEVAEAFF. CDR3 nucleotide sequence: TGTGCTAGTGGTTTGAATCCCGAGGTGGCTGAAGCTTTCTTT.

The chain uses TRBV7-2 and TRBJ2-4; D perhaps matches TRBD2 (7 bases). CDR1 is SGHTA and CDR2 is FQGNSA in the germline V gene. V was clipped by 5 bases and J by 7 bases, with 18 bases between them. The CDR3 runs 15 residues. The CDR3 loop reads CASSPRGAWGNIQYF. In nucleotides, the CDR3 is TGTGCCAGCAGCCCCCGGGGGGCATGGGGGAACATTCAGTACTTC.

The chain links TRBV5-1 to TRBJ1-3; 9 nucleotides align to TRBD1. Germline lookup yields CDR1 SGHRS and CDR2 YFSETQ. CDR3 length: 17 residues. J gave up 1 base and V 4 bases, and 9 bases lay outside the gene matches. CDR3 in amino acids: CASSPYTQGASGNTIYF. CDR3 nucleotides: TGCGCCAGCAGCCCATATACACAGGGGGCATCTGGAAACACCATATATTTT.

This clone was detected only once. Other nucleotide sequences from this sample produce the same CDR3. V usage is TRBV7-2 and J usage is TRBJ1-2; 11 bases are a match to TRBD1. CDR3 length equals 14 residues. Germline loops: CDR1 SGHTA, CDR2 FQGNSA. The V and J ends lost 5 bases and 5 bases, in that order; junction bases with no gene match: 4. The CDR3 spells CASSLGTGGYGYTF. The CDR3 DNA sequence: TGTGCCAGCAGCCTCGGGACAGGGGGTTATGGCTACACCTTC.

CDR3 in DNA: TGTGCCACCAGTGACGGGGTTGGGTTTTATGGCTACACCTTC. Translated: CATSDGVGFYGYTF. The chain couples TRBV24-1 to TRBJ1-2; D is undetermined. The CDR3 has 14 residues. Trimming left V 4 bases short and J 5 bases short, with 13 bases between. Germline assignment: CDR1 KGHDR and CDR2 SFDVKD.

With respect to this clone: One end of the junction does not line up with germline, which may come from a read error. The rearrangement uses TRBV6-2 or TRBV6-3 and TRBJ2-7, with 13 bases fitting TRBD2. Germline lookup yields CDR1 MNHEY and CDR2 SVGEGT. The CDR3 extends over 20 amino acids. The chain's CDR3 is CASSYSNPTSGGASAYVQYF. The CDR3 DNA reads TGTGCCAGCAGTTACTCTAATCCAACTAGCGGGGGGGCCTCGGCCTACGTGCAGTACTTC.